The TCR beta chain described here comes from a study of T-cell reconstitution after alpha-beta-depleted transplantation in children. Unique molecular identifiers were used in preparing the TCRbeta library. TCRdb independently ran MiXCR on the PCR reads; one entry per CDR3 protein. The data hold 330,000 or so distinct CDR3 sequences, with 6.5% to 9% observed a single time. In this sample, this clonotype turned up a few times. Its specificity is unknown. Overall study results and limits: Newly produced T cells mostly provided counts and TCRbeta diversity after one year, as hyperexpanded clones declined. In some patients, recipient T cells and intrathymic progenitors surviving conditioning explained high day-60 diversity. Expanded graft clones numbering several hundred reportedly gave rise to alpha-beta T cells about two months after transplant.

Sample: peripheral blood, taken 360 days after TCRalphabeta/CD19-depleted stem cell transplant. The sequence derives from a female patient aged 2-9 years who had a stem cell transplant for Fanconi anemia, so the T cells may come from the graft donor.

In DNA, the CDR3 is TGTGCCAGCAGTGACTCGACGGCTGCTGCGCAGTATTTT. It translates to CASSDSTAAAQYF. The V call is TRBV6-4, the J call TRBJ2-3; no definite D call. This CDR3 has 13 residues. CDR1 and CDR2 (germline): MRHNA, SNTAGT. Trimming removed 0 bases from V and 10 bases from J, with 11 bases in between.